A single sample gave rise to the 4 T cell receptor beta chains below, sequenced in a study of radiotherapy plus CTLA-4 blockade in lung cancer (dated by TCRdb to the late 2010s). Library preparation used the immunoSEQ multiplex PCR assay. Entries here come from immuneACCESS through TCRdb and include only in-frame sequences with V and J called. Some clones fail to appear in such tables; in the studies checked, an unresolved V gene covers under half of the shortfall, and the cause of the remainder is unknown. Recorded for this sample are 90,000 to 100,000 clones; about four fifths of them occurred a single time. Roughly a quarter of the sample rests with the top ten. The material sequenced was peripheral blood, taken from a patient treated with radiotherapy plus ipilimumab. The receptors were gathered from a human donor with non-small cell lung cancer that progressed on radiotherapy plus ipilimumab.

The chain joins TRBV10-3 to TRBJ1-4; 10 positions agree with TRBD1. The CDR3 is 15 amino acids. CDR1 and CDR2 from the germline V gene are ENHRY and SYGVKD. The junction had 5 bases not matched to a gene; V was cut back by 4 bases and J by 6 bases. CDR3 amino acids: CAISADRGQDEKLFF. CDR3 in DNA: TGTGCCATCAGTGCAGACAGGGGGCAGGATGAAAAACTGTTTTTT.

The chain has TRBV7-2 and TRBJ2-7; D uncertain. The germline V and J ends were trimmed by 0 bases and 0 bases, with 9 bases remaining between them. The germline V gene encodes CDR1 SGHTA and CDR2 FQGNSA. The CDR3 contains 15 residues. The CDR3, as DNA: TGTGCCAGCAGCTTAGCCCCATTTCCCTCCTACGAGCAGTACTTC. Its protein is CASSLAPFPSYEQYF.

The chain's CDR3 is CSVEGTGTNYNEQFF. DNA of the CDR3: TGCAGCGTTGAGGGGACAGGGACCAATTACAATGAGCAGTTCTTC. The rearrangement links TRBV29-1 to TRBJ2-1, with 9 bases fitting TRBD1. V lost 3 bases, J lost 4 bases, and 7 bases stayed unmatched. Germline V gives CDR1 SQVTM, CDR2 ANQGSEA. The CDR3 runs 15 residues.

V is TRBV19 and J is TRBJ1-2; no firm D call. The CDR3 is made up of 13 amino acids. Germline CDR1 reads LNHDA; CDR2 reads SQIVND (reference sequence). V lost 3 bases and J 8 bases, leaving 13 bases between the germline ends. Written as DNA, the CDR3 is TGTGCCAGTAGTATGCGGACGGATAACGGCTACACCTTC. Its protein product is CASSMRTDNGYTF.